The clone carrying this T cell receptor beta chain occurred a few times. No antigen is known for it. The identical CDR3 is also encoded by other nucleotide sequences in the sample. Sequencing used immunoSEQ multiplex PCR; TCRdb keeps in-frame clones, though not all of them. The data show around 150,000 clones, about 80% seen once. The sample comes from a study of cytomegalovirus exposure and HLA in healthy donors. Broader study findings: Most sequenced TCRs were rare (though some public TCRs occurred in many donors).

Germline CDR1 reads SGHVS; CDR2 reads FNYEAQ. V lost 4 bases, J lost 8 bases, and 6 bases stayed unmatched. The CDR3 contains 13 residues. The clonotype comes from a man aged 30-40 years in good health and CMV-seropositive. The sample was PBMCs. This rearrangement joins TRBV7-6 to TRBJ1-1, with 8 positions matching TRBD1. The DNA for the CDR3 is TGTGCCAGCAGCTCCGGGACAGGCCGGGAAGCTTTCTTT. This gives the protein CASSSGTGREAFF. Supplemented by reference TRBV7-6 and TRBJ1-1, the full variable domain reads GAGVSQSPRYKVTKRGQDVALRCDPISGHVSLYWYRQALGQGPEFLTYFNYEAQQDKSGLPNDRFSAERPEGSISTLTIQRTEQRDSAMYRCASSSGTGREAFFGQGTRLTVV.